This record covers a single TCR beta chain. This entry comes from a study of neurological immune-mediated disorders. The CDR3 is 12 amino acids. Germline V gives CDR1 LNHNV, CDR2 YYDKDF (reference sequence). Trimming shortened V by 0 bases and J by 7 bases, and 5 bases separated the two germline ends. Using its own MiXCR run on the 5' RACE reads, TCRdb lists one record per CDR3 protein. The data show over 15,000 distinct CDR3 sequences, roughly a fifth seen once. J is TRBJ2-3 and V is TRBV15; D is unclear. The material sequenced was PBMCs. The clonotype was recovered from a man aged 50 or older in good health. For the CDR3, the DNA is TGTGCCACCAGCAGAGATAAATATACGCAGTATTTT. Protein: CATSRDKYTQYF.